This T cell receptor beta chain was observed in a study of blood T cell repertoires in COVID-19. On the study more broadly: Researchers got acute and convalescent COVID-19 samples from the United States, Italy and Spain. Sources were T cells, B-cell-depleted T cells, or PBMCs; the material itself was cDNA or gDNA.

The V gene end was trimmed by 7 bases and the J gene end by 5 bases; junction bases not matched to a gene: 7. Germline lookup yields CDR1 SNHLY and CDR2 FYNNEI. The CDR3 loop spans 13 amino acids. Original analysis: Nucleated cell number was recorded as an estimate derived from reference gene primer amplification. The data were produced by immunoSEQ multiplex PCR, yet TCRdb's version contains in-frame clones alone and is incomplete. That table is the source of V, J and clone size, and D and trimming were worked out from the DNA. This table holds hundreds of thousands of clones, approximately 90% found once.

This clonotype was obtained from a man younger than 35 with active or convalescent COVID-19. This chain uses TRBV2 with TRBJ1-1; 7 bases map to TRBD1. The specimen sequenced was peripheral blood. DNA for the CDR3: TGTGCCAGCAAGTACAGGGGAGTAACTGAAGCTTTCTTT. Protein product: CASKYRGVTEAFF.